The 3 T cell receptor beta chains presented below share a single source sample, sequenced in a study of T cells in narcolepsy. Generated by immunoSEQ multiplex PCR, the TCRdb table keeps only in-frame clones and is missing some. This sample yields about 31,000 clones, of which 78% are seen a single time; roughly 1.2% belongs to the top ten. The sequencing input was CD45RA- memory CD4+ T cells from PBMCs. These receptor sequences come from a human donor with narcolepsy.

This clone was detected once. This chain connects TRBV19 to TRBJ2-7; D is perhaps TRBD1 (6 bases). V was trimmed by 3 bases and J by 6 bases, leaving 18 bases between them. The germline V gene encodes CDR1 LNHDA and CDR2 SQIVND (reference sequence). The CDR3 runs to 15 residues. The CDR3 loop is CASSITTGLPGEQYF. The DNA for the CDR3 is TGTGCCAGTAGTATTACGACAGGTCTGCCGGGCGAGCAGTACTTC.

This sequence joins TRBV11-3 and TRBJ2-1; D uncertain. Germline V gene lookup returns CDR1 SGHNT and CDR2 YENEEA. The CDR3 loop spans 13 amino acids. V was cut by 0 bases and J by 8 bases, with 8 bases left in between. DNA of the CDR3: TGTGCCAGCAGCTTAGAGCGGTCGTATGAGCAGTTCTTC. It is translated as CASSLERSYEQFF.

V and J are TRBV6-6 and TRBJ2-1, with 7 bases identical to TRBD2. The CDR3 runs 16 residues. Germline CDR1 and CDR2: MNHNY and SVGAGI (reference sequence). Trimming removed 0 bases from V and 8 bases from J; junction bases left unmatched: 10. The CDR3 loop reads CASSYSYGLVRDEQFF. CDR3 coding DNA: TGTGCCAGCAGTTACTCCTACGGACTAGTTAGGGATGAGCAGTTCTTC.